A selection of T cell receptor beta chains follows, all from one sample in a study of CD8 T cells in ankylosing spondylitis. One entry per CDR3 protein results from TCRdb running MiXCR on the 5' RACE reads. The table has 130,000 or so distinct CDR3 sequences, 11% seen once; the top ten hold roughly 4%. The specimen sequenced was blood, either unsorted or a sorted T cell fraction (not recorded which). The receptors originated from a female donor with ankylosing spondylitis or in good health (not recorded which). Each CDR3 is given with its conserved first and last residue. The D gene is left open where the match is weak. Some rows mark clone size as missing; the rest say once, few, many or name a class of expanded clone.

>TRBJ2-3|TRBD1|TRBV27|many
CASSFVQGAVDTQYF
TGTGCCAGCAGTTTCGTCCAGGGGGCCGTAGATACGCAGTATTTT
>TRBJ2-3|NA|TRBV5-1|many
CASSLGGPDTQYF
TGCGCCAGCAGCTTGGGGGGCCCAGATACGCAGTATTTT
>TRBJ2-3|TRBD1|TRBV5-5|many
CASSFWTGASDTQYF
TGTGCCAGCAGCTTCTGGACAGGGGCTTCTGATACGCAGTATTTT
>TRBJ1-6|NA|TRBV5-1|many
CASSLTGLSSYNSPLHF
TGCGCCAGCAGCTTGACCGGATTAAGCTCCTATAATTCACCCCTCCACTTT
>TRBJ2-2|NA|TRBV7-3|many
CASSYNVNTGELFF
TGTGCCAGCAGTTATAACGTCAACACCGGGGAGCTGTTTTTT
>TRBJ2-7|TRBD1|TRBV28|NA
CASGDRVAYEQYF
TGTGCCAGTGGAGACAGGGTCGCCTACGAGCAGTACTTC
>TRBJ2-7|TRBD1|TRBV20-1|many
CSAAGDSSYEQYF
TGCAGTGCCGCCGGGGACAGCTCCTACGAGCAGTACTTC
>TRBJ2-3|NA|TRBV5-1|many
CASTNAYTDTQYF
TGCGCCAGCACCAACGCGTACACAGATACGCAGTATTTT
>TRBJ2-4|TRBD2|TRBV12-3/TRBV12-4|many
CASRPSGGGNIQYF
TGTGCCAGCAGGCCTAGCGGGGGGGGAAACATTCAGTACTTC
>TRBJ2-3|TRBD2|TRBV4-1|many
CASSRVTSGTDTQYF
TGCGCCAGCAGCCGAGTGACTAGCGGGACAGATACGCAGTATTTT
>TRBJ2-5|TRBD2|TRBV27|many
CASSSFGLAGFQETQYF
TGTGCCAGCAGTTCCTTCGGACTAGCGGGGTTTCAAGAGACCCAGTACTTC
>TRBJ1-1|NA|TRBV7-6|few
CASSLLGGASNTEAFF
TGTGCCAGCAGCTTATTAGGGGGTGCTTCGAACACTGAAGCTTTCTTT
>TRBJ1-2|TRBD1|TRBV5-1|few
CASGVTGDYGYTF
TGCGCCAGCGGGGTGACAGGGGACTATGGCTACACCTTC
>TRBJ2-1|NA|TRBV5-1|NA
CASSPIPGGSYNEQFF
TGCGCCAGCAGCCCGATACCAGGAGGGTCCTACAATGAGCAGTTCTTC
>TRBJ2-5|NA|TRBV18|many
CASSPDETQYF
TGTGCCAGCTCACCGGATGAGACCCAGTACTTC
>TRBJ1-4|TRBD1|TRBV5-1|many
CASSASGTGIHEKLFF
TGCGCCAGCAGCGCCTCCGGGACAGGGATTCATGAAAAACTGTTTTTT
>TRBJ2-3|NA|TRBV24-1|many
CATSDYKSADTQYF
TGTGCCACCAGTGATTACAAGTCTGCAGATACGCAGTATTTT
>TRBJ1-1|TRBD1|TRBV7-3|many
CAPEGARNTEAFF
TGTGCGCCGGAGGGGGCAAGAAACACTGAAGCTTTCTTT
>TRBJ2-1|NA|TRBV14|many
CASSPSGFLDYNEQFF
TGTGCCAGCAGCCCATCCGGGTTTCTCGATTACAATGAGCAGTTCTTC
>TRBJ2-1|TRBD2|TRBV7-2|many
CASSLGLAAEEQFF
TGTGCCAGCAGCTTAGGGCTAGCGGCCGAGGAGCAGTTCTTC
>TRBJ1-5|NA|TRBV24-1|many
CATRDRDQPQHF
TGTGCCACCAGGGACCGGGATCAGCCCCAGCATTTT
>TRBJ1-1|NA|TRBV2|many
CASSVWRFAEAFF
TGTGCCAGCAGTGTGTGGCGGTTCGCTGAAGCTTTCTTT
>TRBJ2-2|NA|TRBV5-1|many
CASSRSQGSYDTGELFF
TGCGCCAGCAGCCGTTCTCAGGGGTCATACGACACCGGGGAGCTGTTTTTT
>TRBJ2-5|NA|TRBV7-2|many
CASSLDPSWETQYF
TGTGCCAGCAGCTTAGACCCTAGTTGGGAGACCCAGTACTTC
>TRBJ2-1|NA|TRBV20-1|many
CSAIPLTGSSYNEQFF
TGCAGTGCTATCCCCCTCACGGGGAGCTCCTACAATGAGCAGTTCTTC
>TRBJ2-7|NA|TRBV28|many
CASSPRTFEQYF
TGTGCCAGCAGTCCCCGGACATTCGAGCAGTACTTC
>TRBJ2-1|TRBD1|TRBV5-1|many
CASSFGDRDYNEQFF
TGCGCCAGCAGCTTCGGGGACAGGGACTACAATGAGCAGTTCTTC
>TRBJ1-4|NA|TRBV5-1|many
CASRIARNEKLFF
TGCGCCAGCAGGATTGCCAGGAATGAAAAACTGTTTTTT
>TRBJ2-1|NA|TRBV9|many
CASSVGGHSYNEQFF
TGTGCCAGCAGCGTCGGGGGGCACTCCTACAATGAGCAGTTCTTC
>TRBJ1-1|NA|TRBV5-1|many
CASSPPGGMNTEAFF
TGCGCCAGCAGCCCACCGGGGGGGATGAACACTGAAGCTTTCTTT
>TRBJ2-7|TRBD2|TRBV12-3/TRBV12-4|many
CASSWGLAFYEQYF
TGTGCCAGCAGCTGGGGACTAGCGTTCTACGAGCAGTACTTC
>TRBJ1-1|NA|TRBV29-1|many
CSVEKWGRNTEAFF
TGCAGCGTTGAAAAGTGGGGGAGGAACACTGAAGCTTTCTTT
>TRBJ2-1|TRBD1|TRBV20-1|many
CSASDGTGGNEQFF
TGCAGTGCTAGCGATGGGACAGGGGGCAATGAGCAGTTCTTC
>TRBJ1-2|TRBD1|TRBV27|many
CASSTLQGAYGYTF
TGTGCCAGCAGTACCCTACAGGGGGCCTATGGCTACACCTTC
>TRBJ2-1|NA|TRBV5-1|many
CASSLADRSSYNEQFF
TGCGCCAGCAGCTTGGCCGACAGAAGCTCCTACAATGAGCAGTTCTTC
>TRBJ1-5|TRBD1|TRBV5-8|many
CASSFGTAPNQPQHF
TGTGCCAGCAGCTTCGGGACAGCACCTAATCAGCCCCAGCATTTT
>TRBJ1-1|NA|TRBV5-1|many
CASSRRTEKNTEAFF
TGCGCCAGCAGCAGACGGACAGAAAAGAACACTGAAGCTTTCTTT
>TRBJ2-7|TRBD1|TRBV20-1|few
CSARVWDRGDEQYF
TGCAGTGCTAGAGTGTGGGACAGGGGTGACGAGCAGTACTTC
>TRBJ2-1|TRBD2|TRBV20-1|many
CSALTTQRDYNEQFF
TGCAGTGCTCTTACGACCCAGCGGGATTACAATGAGCAGTTCTTC
>TRBJ1-1|NA|TRBV27|many
CASSPRIATNTEAFF
TGTGCCAGCAGTCCCCGAATAGCCACGAACACTGAAGCTTTCTTT
>TRBJ2-1|NA|TRBV7-9|NA
CASTAWRGRSYNEQFF
TGTGCCAGCACCGCTTGGAGGGGGCGATCCTACAATGAGCAGTTCTTC
>TRBJ2-6|NA|TRBV5-1|many
CASSLDPQKGANVLTF
TGCGCCAGCAGCCTGGATCCACAGAAAGGGGCCAACGTCCTGACTTTC
>TRBJ2-2|NA|TRBV19|few
CASSIRSMNTGELFF
TGTGCCAGTAGTATCAGATCGATGAACACCGGGGAGCTGTTTTTT
>TRBJ2-5|TRBD1|TRBV6-5|many
CASSYTGEQETQYF
TGTGCCAGCAGTTACACAGGGGAGCAAGAGACCCAGTACTTC
>TRBJ2-7|TRBD2|TRBV11-2|many
CASSVRGLGGEQYF
TGTGCCAGCAGCGTGAGGGGACTAGGTGGTGAGCAGTACTTC
>TRBJ1-1|NA|TRBV4-1|many
CASSQETGTEAFF
TGCGCCAGCAGCCAAGAAACCGGAACGGAAGCTTTCTTT
>TRBJ2-1|TRBD2|TRBV5-1|many
CASSSYTSGRAGEQFF
TGCGCCAGCAGCTCCTACACTAGCGGGAGGGCCGGTGAGCAGTTCTTC
>TRBJ2-3|TRBD2|TRBV20-1|many
CSAERGGKGTDTQYF
TGCAGTGCTGAGCGGGGGGGCAAGGGCACAGATACGCAGTATTTT
>TRBJ2-1|NA|TRBV18|many
CASSPNRAEQFF
TGTGCCAGCTCACCAAATCGCGCTGAGCAGTTCTTC
>TRBJ2-7|NA|TRBV5-6|many
CASSLNRAYEQYF
TGTGCCAGCAGCTTGAACAGAGCCTACGAGCAGTACTTC
>TRBJ1-3|NA|TRBV14|few
CASRLNVGANTIYF
TGTGCCAGCAGACTTAACGTCGGAGCAAACACCATATATTTT
>TRBJ1-2|NA|TRBV20-1|few
CSASEQGFSYGYTF
TGCAGTGCTAGTGAGCAGGGGTTTAGCTATGGCTACACCTTC
>TRBJ1-1|NA|TRBV5-5|many
CASSPQGVRSTEAFF
TGTGCCAGCAGCCCCCAAGGGGTCAGGAGCACTGAAGCTTTCTTT
>TRBJ1-6|NA|TRBV4-1|few
CASSLPTARGNSPLHF
TGCGCCAGCAGCCTCCCGACGGCCCGGGGCAATTCACCCCTCCACTTT
>TRBJ1-3|NA|TRBV15|many
CATSTGEVLSGNTIYF
TGTGCCACCAGCACAGGGGAGGTTCTCTCTGGAAACACCATATATTTT
>TRBJ2-5|NA|TRBV28|few
CASSPKYATQYF
TGTGCCAGCAGCCCCAAGTACGCTACCCAGTACTTC